Listed below are T cell receptor beta chains from one sample, sequenced in a study of T cells in Graves' hyperthyroidism and ophthalmopathy. TCRdb re-derived calls from the multiplex PCR reads in MiXCR, one entry per CDR3 protein. Seen here are over 350,000 distinct CDR3 sequences, approximately 17% observed once, and the top ten hold 35% to 50%. The specimen was blood. The receptor set was obtained from a man aged 18 to 30 with Graves' ophthalmopathy. CDR3s include the opening cysteine and the closing phenylalanine or tryptophan. The D gene is left open where the match is weak. Part of the rows lack a size; the others show once, few, many or a class for expanded clones.

abundance: many
d_gene: -
v_gene: TRBV18
j_gene: TRBJ1-5
CDR3nt: TGTGCCAGCTCACCACCGCAGGGTCAGCCCCAGCATTTT
CDR3aa: CASSPPQGQPQHF

abundance: -
d_gene: TRBD2
v_gene: TRBV10-2
j_gene: TRBJ2-2
CDR3nt: TGCGCCAGCAGTAGCGGGGGGGACACCGGGGAGCTGTTTTTT
CDR3aa: CASSSGGDTGELFF

abundance: many
d_gene: -
v_gene: TRBV6-6
j_gene: TRBJ1-1
CDR3nt: TGTGCCAGCAGTTACCCCACCACCCCTGAAGCTTTCTTT
CDR3aa: CASSYPTTPEAFF

abundance: many
d_gene: TRBD2
v_gene: TRBV11-2
j_gene: TRBJ2-2
CDR3nt: TGTGCCAGCCCTGCGGGAGGGGCGGGGGAGCTGTTTTTT
CDR3aa: CASPAGGAGELFF

abundance: few
d_gene: -
v_gene: TRBV7-6
j_gene: TRBJ1-3
CDR3nt: TGTGCCAGCAGCTTAGGGGGTGGCAGGAGCATCGGAAACACCATATATTTT
CDR3aa: CASSLGGGRSIGNTIYF

abundance: many
d_gene: TRBD2
v_gene: TRBV7-2
j_gene: TRBJ2-5
CDR3nt: TGTGCCAGCACCAGTGGGAGCGGGGGCGCACAAGAGACCCAGTACTTC
CDR3aa: CASTSGSGGAQETQYF

abundance: many
d_gene: -
v_gene: TRBV7-2
j_gene: TRBJ2-4
CDR3nt: TGTGCCAGCAGCTTAGGAGCAGGGCTGACAAACATTCAGTACTTC
CDR3aa: CASSLGAGLTNIQYF

abundance: -
d_gene: TRBD1
v_gene: TRBV7-3
j_gene: TRBJ2-2
CDR3nt: TGTGCCAGCAGCCCGACAGGGAATGACGGGGAGCTGTTTTTT
CDR3aa: CASSPTGNDGELFF

abundance: -
d_gene: -
v_gene: TRBV11-2
j_gene: TRBJ1-1
CDR3nt: TGTGCCAGCAGCCGACCCATGAACACTGAAGCTTTCTTT
CDR3aa: CASSRPMNTEAFF

abundance: many
d_gene: TRBD1
v_gene: TRBV7-8
j_gene: TRBJ2-7
CDR3nt: TGTGCCAGCAGCTTAGTCCCAGGGGGTTTGGACTACGAGCAGTACTTC
CDR3aa: CASSLVPGGLDYEQYF

abundance: -
d_gene: -
v_gene: TRBV20-1
j_gene: TRBJ1-1
CDR3nt: TGCAGTGCTAGAGATTTATCGTTGGTGGAGGCTTTCTTT
CDR3aa: CSARDLSLVEAFF

abundance: -
d_gene: -
v_gene: TRBV7-9
j_gene: TRBJ1-1
CDR3nt: TGTGCCAGCAGAAGGTGGAACACTGAAGCTTTCTTT
CDR3aa: CASRRWNTEAFF

abundance: -
d_gene: -
v_gene: TRBV20-1
j_gene: TRBJ1-5
CDR3nt: TGCAGTGCTAGCGCCATACATAGCAATCAGCCCCAGCATTTT
CDR3aa: CSASAIHSNQPQHF

abundance: many
d_gene: TRBD1
v_gene: TRBV6-1
j_gene: TRBJ2-7
CDR3nt: TGTGCCAGCAGTGAAGTGAGGGACAGTTCCTACGAGCAGTACTTC
CDR3aa: CASSEVRDSSYEQYF

abundance: -
d_gene: TRBD1
v_gene: TRBV20-1
j_gene: TRBJ1-1
CDR3nt: TGCAGTGCAGGGGACAGGGGAGGCGGTGAAGCTTTCTTT
CDR3aa: CSAGDRGGGEAFF

abundance: -
d_gene: TRBD1
v_gene: TRBV5-4
j_gene: TRBJ2-5
CDR3nt: TGTGCCAGCAGCCGTCAGGCAGGGGGCCGGGAGACCCAGTACTTC
CDR3aa: CASSRQAGGRETQYF

abundance: many
d_gene: TRBD1
v_gene: TRBV5-5
j_gene: TRBJ1-5
CDR3nt: TGTGCCAGCACCTTGGGACAGATGAATCAGCCCCAGCATTTT
CDR3aa: CASTLGQMNQPQHF

abundance: many
d_gene: -
v_gene: TRBV6-8
j_gene: TRBJ1-1
CDR3nt: TGTGCCAGCAGTCCACCCTCACTCGACAGGAGAATGAACACTGAAGCTTTCTTT
CDR3aa: CASSPPSLDRRMNTEAFF

abundance: few
d_gene: -
v_gene: TRBV6-2/TRBV6-3
j_gene: TRBJ2-1
CDR3nt: TGTGCCAGCACATACCTCCGGGGCCTGAGTGAGCAGTTCTTC
CDR3aa: CASTYLRGLSEQFF

abundance: -
d_gene: -
v_gene: TRBV6-6
j_gene: TRBJ1-1
CDR3nt: TGTGCCAGCAGTTACTCTCAGGCCATGAACACTGAAGCTTTCTTT
CDR3aa: CASSYSQAMNTEAFF

abundance: few
d_gene: TRBD2
v_gene: TRBV7-9
j_gene: TRBJ2-7
CDR3nt: TGTGCCAGCAGTCGGGACTCTAGCGGGGGGGCCGGTGAGCAGTACTTC
CDR3aa: CASSRDSSGGAGEQYF

abundance: few
d_gene: -
v_gene: TRBV19
j_gene: TRBJ2-2
CDR3nt: TGTGCCAGTAGTAAAGGCGAGGGGCTCGGGGAGCTGTTTTTT
CDR3aa: CASSKGEGLGELFF

abundance: many
d_gene: -
v_gene: TRBV12-3/TRBV12-4
j_gene: TRBJ2-7
CDR3nt: TGTGCCAGCACCTTCCCGGGTTTTTACGAGCAGTACTTC
CDR3aa: CASTFPGFYEQYF

abundance: many
d_gene: -
v_gene: TRBV12-3/TRBV12-4
j_gene: TRBJ2-5
CDR3nt: TGTGCCAGCAGTTTAGCCGAGACAGGTAAACAAGAGACCCAGTACTTC
CDR3aa: CASSLAETGKQETQYF

abundance: many
d_gene: -
v_gene: TRBV2
j_gene: TRBJ1-1
CDR3nt: TGTGCCAGCAGTGACGGTGGGGCCACTGAAGCTTTCTTT
CDR3aa: CASSDGGATEAFF

abundance: many
d_gene: TRBD1
v_gene: TRBV2
j_gene: TRBJ1-5
CDR3nt: TGTGCCAGCAGCAGAGACAGGGTGGGGAGATATAGCAATCAGCCCCAGCATTTT
CDR3aa: CASSRDRVGRYSNQPQHF

abundance: medium-sized
d_gene: TRBD2
v_gene: TRBV3-1
j_gene: TRBJ2-5
CDR3nt: TGTGCCAGCAGCCTAGACGGACTAGCGGAGCCCCAAGAGACCCAGTACTTC
CDR3aa: CASSLDGLAEPQETQYF